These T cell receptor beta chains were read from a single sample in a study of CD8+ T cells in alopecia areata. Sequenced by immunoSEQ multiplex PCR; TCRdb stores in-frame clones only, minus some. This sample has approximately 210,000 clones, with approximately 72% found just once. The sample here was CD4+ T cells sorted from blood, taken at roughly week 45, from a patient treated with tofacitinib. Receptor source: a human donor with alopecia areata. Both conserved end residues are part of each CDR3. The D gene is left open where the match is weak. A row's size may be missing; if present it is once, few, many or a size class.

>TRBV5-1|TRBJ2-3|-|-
CASSMATLSTDTQYF
TGCGCCAGCAGTATGGCCACCCTCAGCACAGATACGCAGTATTTT
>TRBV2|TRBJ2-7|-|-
CASSVSLREQYF
TGTGCCAGCAGTGTTTCCCTGCGTGAGCAGTACTTC
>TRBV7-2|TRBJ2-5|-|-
CASSSNGLAQETQYF
TGTGCCAGCAGCTCCAATGGTCTAGCGCAAGAGACCCAGTACTTC
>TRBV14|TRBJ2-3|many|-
CASSQWVLSTDTQYF
TGTGCCAGCAGCCAATGGGTCCTCAGCACAGATACGCAGTATTTT
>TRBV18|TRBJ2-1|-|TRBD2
CASSPEPGLAGGNEQFF
TGTGCCAGCTCACCTGAACCGGGACTAGCGGGGGGCAATGAGCAGTTCTTC
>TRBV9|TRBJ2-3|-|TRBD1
CASSPRPGGQGSDTQYF
TGTGCCAGCAGCCCCCGACCGGGCGGACAGGGATCAGATACGCAGTATTTT
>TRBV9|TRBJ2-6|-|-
CASSAQGSGANVLTF
TGTGCCAGCAGCGCTCAGGGCTCTGGGGCCAACGTCCTGACTTTC
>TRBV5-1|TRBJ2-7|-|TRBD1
CASSLDRGNDEQYF
TGCGCCAGCAGCTTGGACAGGGGTAACGACGAGCAGTACTTC
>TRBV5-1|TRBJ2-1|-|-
CASSLENPGYEQFF
TGCGCCAGCAGCTTGGAGAACCCGGGATATGAGCAGTTCTTC
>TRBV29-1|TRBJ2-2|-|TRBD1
CSVEEYTGANTGELFF
TGCAGCGTTGAAGAGTACACAGGGGCAAACACCGGGGAGCTGTTTTTT